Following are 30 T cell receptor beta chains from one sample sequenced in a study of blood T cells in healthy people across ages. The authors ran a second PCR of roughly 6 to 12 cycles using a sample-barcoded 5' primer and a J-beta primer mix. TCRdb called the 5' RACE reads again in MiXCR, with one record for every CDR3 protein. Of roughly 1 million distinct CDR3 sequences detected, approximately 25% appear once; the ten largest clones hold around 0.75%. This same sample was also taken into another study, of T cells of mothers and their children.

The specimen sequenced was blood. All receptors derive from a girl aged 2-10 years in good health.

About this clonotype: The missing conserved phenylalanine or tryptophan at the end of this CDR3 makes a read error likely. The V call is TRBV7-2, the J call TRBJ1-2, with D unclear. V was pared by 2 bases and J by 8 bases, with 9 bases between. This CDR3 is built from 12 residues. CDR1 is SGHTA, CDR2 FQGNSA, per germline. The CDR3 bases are TGTGCCAGCAGCTTAACCGGGTACGGCTACACCCTC. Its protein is CASSLTGYGYTL.

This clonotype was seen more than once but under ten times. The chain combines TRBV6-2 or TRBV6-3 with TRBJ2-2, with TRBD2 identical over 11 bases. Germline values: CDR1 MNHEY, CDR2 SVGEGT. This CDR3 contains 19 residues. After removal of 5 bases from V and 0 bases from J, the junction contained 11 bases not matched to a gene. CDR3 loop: CASSRRWGLAAPNTGELFF. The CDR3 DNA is TGTGCCAGCAGTCGACGATGGGGACTAGCGGCACCGAACACCGGGGAGCTGTTTTTT.

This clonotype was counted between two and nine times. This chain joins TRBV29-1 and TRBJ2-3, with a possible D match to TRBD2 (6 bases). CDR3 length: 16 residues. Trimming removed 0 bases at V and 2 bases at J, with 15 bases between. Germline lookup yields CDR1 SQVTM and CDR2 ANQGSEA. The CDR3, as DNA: TGCAGCGTTGAAGAGGGGGTGGAGGGCCTCACAGATACGCAGTATTTT. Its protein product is CSVEEGVEGLTDTQYF.

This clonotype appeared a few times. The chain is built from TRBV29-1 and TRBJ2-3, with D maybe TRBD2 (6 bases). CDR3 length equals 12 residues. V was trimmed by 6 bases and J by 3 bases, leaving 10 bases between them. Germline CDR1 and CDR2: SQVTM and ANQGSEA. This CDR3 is CSVNRETDTQYF. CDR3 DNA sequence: TGCAGCGTCAATCGGGAGACAGATACGCAGTATTTT.

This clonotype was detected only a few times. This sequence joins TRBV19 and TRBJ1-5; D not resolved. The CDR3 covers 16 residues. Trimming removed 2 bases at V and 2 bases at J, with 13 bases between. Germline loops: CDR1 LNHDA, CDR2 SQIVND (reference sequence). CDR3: CASSIRTRLGNQPQHF. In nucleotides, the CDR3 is TGTGCCAGTAGTATACGAACGCGATTGGGCAATCAGCCCCAGCATTTT.

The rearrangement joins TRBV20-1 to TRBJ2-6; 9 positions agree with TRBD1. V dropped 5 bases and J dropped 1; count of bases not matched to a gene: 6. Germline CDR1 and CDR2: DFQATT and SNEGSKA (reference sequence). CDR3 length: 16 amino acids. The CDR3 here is CSAPRDRVSGANVLTF. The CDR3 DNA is TGCAGTGCTCCCCGGGACAGGGTTTCTGGGGCCAACGTCCTGACTTTC.

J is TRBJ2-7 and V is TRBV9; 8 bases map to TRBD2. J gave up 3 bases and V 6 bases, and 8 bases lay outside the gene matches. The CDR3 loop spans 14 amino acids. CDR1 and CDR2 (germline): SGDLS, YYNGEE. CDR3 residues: CASTKAGEGYEQYF. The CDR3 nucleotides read TGTGCCAGCACCAAAGCGGGAGAAGGCTACGAGCAGTACTTC.

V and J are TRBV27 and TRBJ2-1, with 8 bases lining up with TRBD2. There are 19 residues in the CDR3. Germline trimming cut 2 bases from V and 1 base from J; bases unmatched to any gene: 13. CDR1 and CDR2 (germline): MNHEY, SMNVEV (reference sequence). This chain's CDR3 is CASSLRPPGGEGSYNEQFF. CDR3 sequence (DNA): TGTGCCAGCAGTTTAAGGCCGCCGGGAGGGGAAGGGTCCTACAATGAGCAGTTCTTC.

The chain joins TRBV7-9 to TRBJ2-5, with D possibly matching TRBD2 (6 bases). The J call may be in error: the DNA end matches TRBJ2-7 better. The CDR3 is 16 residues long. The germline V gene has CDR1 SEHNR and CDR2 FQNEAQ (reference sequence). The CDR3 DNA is TGTGCCAGCAGCTTAGCTCGGACTATCCCCGGCTACGAGCAGTACTTC. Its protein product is CASSLARTIPGYEQYF.

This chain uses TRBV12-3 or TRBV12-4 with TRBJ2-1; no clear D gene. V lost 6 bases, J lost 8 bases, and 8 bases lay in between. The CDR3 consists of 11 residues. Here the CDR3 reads CASRQADEQFF. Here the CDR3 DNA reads TGTGCCAGCAGGCAGGCGGATGAGCAGTTCTTC.

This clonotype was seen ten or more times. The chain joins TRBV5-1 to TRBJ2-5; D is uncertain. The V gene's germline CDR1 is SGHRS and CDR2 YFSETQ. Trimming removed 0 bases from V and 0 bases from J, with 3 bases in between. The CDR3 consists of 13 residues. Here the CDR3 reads CASSLANQETQYF. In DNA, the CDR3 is TGCGCCAGCAGCTTGGCTAACCAAGAGACCCAGTACTTC.

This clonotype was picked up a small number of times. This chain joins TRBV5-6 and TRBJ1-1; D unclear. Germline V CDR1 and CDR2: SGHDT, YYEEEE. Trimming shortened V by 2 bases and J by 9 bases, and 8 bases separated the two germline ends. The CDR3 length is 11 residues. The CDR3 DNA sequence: TGTGCCAGCAGCTTTGGTGGGCAAGCTTTCTTT. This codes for CASSFGGQAFF. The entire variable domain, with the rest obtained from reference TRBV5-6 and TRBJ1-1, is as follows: DAGVTQSPTHLIKTRGQQVTLRCSPKSGHDTVSWYQQALGQGPQFIFQYYEEEERQRGNFPDRFSGHQFPNYSSELNVNALLLGDSALYLCASSFGGQAFFGQGTRLTVV.

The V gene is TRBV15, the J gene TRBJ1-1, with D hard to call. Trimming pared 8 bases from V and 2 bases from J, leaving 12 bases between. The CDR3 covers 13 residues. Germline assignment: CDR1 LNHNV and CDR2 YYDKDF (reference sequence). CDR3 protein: CATLLKGNTEAFF. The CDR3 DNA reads TGTGCCACCTTATTGAAGGGTAACACTGAAGCTTTCTTT.

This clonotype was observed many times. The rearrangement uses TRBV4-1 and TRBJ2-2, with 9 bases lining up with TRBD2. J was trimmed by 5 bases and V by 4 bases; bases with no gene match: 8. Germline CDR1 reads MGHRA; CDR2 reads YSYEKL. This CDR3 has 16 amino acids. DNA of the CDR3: TGCGCCAGCAGCCCTGTTAGCGGGAGAAGGACCGGGGAGCTGTTTTTT. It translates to CASSPVSGRRTGELFF.

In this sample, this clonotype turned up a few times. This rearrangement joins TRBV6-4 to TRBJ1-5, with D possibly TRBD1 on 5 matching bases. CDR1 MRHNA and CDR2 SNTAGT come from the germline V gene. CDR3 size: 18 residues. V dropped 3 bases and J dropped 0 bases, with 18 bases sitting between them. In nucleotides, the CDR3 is TGTGCCAGCAGTGAGCAGGGTAGCGTCCCCTCTAGCAATCAGCCCCAGCATTTT. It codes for CASSEQGSVPSSNQPQHF.

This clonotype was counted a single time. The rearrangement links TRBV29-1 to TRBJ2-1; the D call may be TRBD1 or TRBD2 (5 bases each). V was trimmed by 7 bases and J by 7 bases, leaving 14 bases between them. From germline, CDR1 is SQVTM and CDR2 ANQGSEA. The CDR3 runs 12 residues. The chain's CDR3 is CSAGTLFNEQFF. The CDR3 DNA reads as TGCAGCGCCGGGACCTTATTTAATGAGCAGTTCTTC.

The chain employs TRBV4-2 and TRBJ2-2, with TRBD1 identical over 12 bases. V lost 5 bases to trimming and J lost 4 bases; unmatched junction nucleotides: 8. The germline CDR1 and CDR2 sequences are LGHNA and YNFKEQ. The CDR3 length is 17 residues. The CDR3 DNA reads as TGTGCCAGCAGCTCGCTCCGGGACAGGGGGCTCACCGGGGAGCTGTTTTTT. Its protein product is CASSSLRDRGLTGELFF.

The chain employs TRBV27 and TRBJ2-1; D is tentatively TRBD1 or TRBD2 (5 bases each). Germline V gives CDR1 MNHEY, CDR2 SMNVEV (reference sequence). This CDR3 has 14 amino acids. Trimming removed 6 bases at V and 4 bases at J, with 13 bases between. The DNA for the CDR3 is TGTGCCAGCAGGCCCCAGGGACCGTACAATGAGCAGTTCTTC. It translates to CASRPQGPYNEQFF.

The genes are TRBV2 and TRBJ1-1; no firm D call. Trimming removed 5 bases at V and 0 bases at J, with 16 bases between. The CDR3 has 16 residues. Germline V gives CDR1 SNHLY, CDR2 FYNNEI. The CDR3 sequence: CASSFYSGSMNTEAFF. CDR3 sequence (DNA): TGTGCCAGCAGTTTTTACTCCGGGAGCATGAACACTGAAGCTTTCTTT.

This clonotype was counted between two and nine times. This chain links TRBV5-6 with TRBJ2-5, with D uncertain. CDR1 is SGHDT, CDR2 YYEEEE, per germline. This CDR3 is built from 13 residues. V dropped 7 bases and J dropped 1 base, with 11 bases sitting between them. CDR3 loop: CASRRAIQETQYF. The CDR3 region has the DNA TGTGCCAGCCGACGGGCAATCCAAGAGACCCAGTACTTC.

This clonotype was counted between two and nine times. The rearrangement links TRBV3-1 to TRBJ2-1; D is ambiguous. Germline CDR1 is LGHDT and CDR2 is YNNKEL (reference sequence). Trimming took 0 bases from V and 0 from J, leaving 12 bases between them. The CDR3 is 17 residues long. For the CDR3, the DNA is TGTGCCAGCAGCCAAGACGATCCCACCGACTCCTACAATGAGCAGTTCTTC. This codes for CASSQDDPTDSYNEQFF.

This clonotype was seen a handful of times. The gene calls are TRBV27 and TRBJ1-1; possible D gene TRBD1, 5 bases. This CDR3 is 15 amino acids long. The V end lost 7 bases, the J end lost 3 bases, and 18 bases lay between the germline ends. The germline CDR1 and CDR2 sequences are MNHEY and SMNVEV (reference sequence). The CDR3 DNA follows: TGTGCCAGCATGGGGCAGAGTTCATGGGACACTGAAGCTTTCTTT. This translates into CASMGQSSWDTEAFF.

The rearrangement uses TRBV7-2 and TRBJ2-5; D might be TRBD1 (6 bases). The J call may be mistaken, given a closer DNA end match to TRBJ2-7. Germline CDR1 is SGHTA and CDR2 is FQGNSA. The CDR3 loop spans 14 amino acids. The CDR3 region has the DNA TGTGCCAGCAGCTTCTGGGACAACTCCTACGAGCAGTACTTC. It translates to CASSFWDNSYEQYF.

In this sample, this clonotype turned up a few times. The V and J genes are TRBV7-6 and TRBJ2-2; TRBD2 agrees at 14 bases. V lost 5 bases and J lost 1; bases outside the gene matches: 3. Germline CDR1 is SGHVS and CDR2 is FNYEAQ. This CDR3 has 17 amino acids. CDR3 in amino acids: CASSDGTSGGNTGELFF. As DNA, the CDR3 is TGTGCCAGCAGCGACGGGACTAGCGGGGGGAACACCGGGGAGCTGTTTTTT.

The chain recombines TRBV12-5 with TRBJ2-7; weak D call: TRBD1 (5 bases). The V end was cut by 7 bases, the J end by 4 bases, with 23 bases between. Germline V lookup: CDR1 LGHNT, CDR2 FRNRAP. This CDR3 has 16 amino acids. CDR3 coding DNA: TGTGCTAGTGCCACTGGGGCTGGGTTATCCTCTTACGAGCAGTACTTC. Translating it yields CASATGAGLSSYEQYF.

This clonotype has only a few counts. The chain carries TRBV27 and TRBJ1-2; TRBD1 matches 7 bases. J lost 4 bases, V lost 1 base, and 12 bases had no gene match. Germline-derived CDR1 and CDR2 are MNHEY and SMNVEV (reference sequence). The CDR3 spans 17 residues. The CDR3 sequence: CASSLFGEGAQIYGYTF. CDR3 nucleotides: TGTGCCAGCAGTTTATTCGGTGAGGGGGCCCAGATCTATGGCTACACCTTC.

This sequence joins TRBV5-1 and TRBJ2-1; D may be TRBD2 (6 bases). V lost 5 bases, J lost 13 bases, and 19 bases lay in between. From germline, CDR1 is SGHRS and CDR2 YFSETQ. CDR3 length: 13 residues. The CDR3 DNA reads TGCGCCAGCAGGGAGGGGAGTAGCTTGCAACAGTTCTTC. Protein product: CASREGSSLQQFF.

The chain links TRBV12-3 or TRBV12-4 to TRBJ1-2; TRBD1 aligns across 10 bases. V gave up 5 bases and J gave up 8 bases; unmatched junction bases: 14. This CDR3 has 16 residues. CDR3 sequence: CASSEGIIGTGVGYTF. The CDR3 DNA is TGTGCCAGCAGTGAGGGGATAATTGGGACAGGGGTGGGCTACACCTTC.

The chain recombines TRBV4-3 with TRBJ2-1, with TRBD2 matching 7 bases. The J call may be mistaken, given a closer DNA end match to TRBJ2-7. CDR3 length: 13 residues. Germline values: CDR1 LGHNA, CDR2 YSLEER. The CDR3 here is CASSQGIAGEQYF. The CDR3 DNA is TGCGCCAGCAGCCAGGGGATAGCGGGCGAGCAGTACTTC.

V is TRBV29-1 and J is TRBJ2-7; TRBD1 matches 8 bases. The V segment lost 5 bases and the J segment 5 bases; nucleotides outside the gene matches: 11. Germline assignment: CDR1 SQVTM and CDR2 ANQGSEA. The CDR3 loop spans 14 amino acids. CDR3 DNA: TGCAGCGTTCGAACCGGACAGGGAGGCAACGAGCAGTACTTC. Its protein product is CSVRTGQGGNEQYF.